Below, one TCR beta chain is given with its context. There are many counts of this clonotype. The antigen it binds to is not known. Base qualities are not recorded, but no much larger clone differs from it by a single base. The data originate from a study of T cells after yellow fever vaccination (dated by TCRdb to the late 2010s). Study-wide context: The SMART-Seq v4 Ultra Low Input RNA kit was used to prepare libraries from fractions with low cell numbers. To track T-cell clones before and after primary and booster YFV17D yellow fever vaccination, bulk TCR alpha and beta repertoires were sequenced longitudinally. The cohort comprised two healthy male donors, one aged 18 to 30 and one aged 30 to 39 years. Blood was collected at multiple timepoints before and after primary and secondary immunization, and bulk PBMC replicates and cell subsets were isolated.

TCR cDNA was made using 5'RACE template switching, a step that added a universal primer site and unique molecular identifiers. Priming for cDNA synthesis came from both the TCR alpha and TCR beta constant segments. Library amplification used two PCR steps, and the second PCR step added sample barcodes and sequencing adapters. Libraries were sequenced on Illumina HiSeq 2500 (2x100 bp) or NovaSeq (2x150 bp). In the authors' own workflow: MIGEC was used to demultiplex reads and collapse the reads into UMI consensus sequences, and MiXCR was used for V(D)J alignment. Vaccine-responding clonotypes were identified with edgeR using replicate PBMC samples, with FDR below 0.01 and a log2 fold change above 5 up to day 15 being required. Each bulk clonotype was labeled CD4 or CD8 based on which sequenced repertoire, CD4 or CD8, contained the clonotype at higher abundance. TCRdb ran its own pipeline on the public reads, namely fastp trimming at Q25 and MiXCR clone calling, and kept in-frame beta chains. Every entry covers one CDR3 protein and lists the most common genes and DNA from its rows. These V and J calls originate from TCRdb's pipeline instead of the authors' own analysis. The sample data list nearly 350,000 distinct CDR3 sequences, and roughly 8% of these were observed just once. The ten largest make up around 17% of the sample.

There are 12 amino acids in the CDR3, from cysteine to phenylalanine inclusive. The sequence is cut down to CDR3 DNA, 36 bases in frame from base 1. CDR1 and CDR2 were assigned from the germline V gene (reference sequence) as SGHKS and YYEKEE. Relative to germline, V is 3 bases shorter and J is 4 bases shorter, with 8 bases between their ends. What the treatment or condition label conveys for this sample: live attenuated yellow fever vaccine strain. At every blood-draw timepoint, two biological replicates of bulk PBMCs were collected. A standard Ficoll-Paque protocol was used to isolate PBMCs from peripheral blood. RNA was extracted with TriZol from bulk PBMCs, CD4 and CD8 fractions, and dextramer-positive and dextramer-negative fractions. General study outcomes and caveats: A small fraction of clonotypes showed up in both the CD4 and CD8 compartments, probably as a result of convergent recombination. Because only two donors were included in the study, the extent to which the findings can be generalized is limited. Computational filtering was required because FACS-sorted repertoires could contain abundant contaminating clonotypes from the bulk population. After the booster, most clones that had expanded after primary vaccination were detected again (about 95% of CD4 and about 88% of CD8), suggesting broad maintenance of memory. Compared with the primary T-cell response, the secondary T-cell response was faster but weaker, reaching its peak on day 5 rather than on day 15.

This sequence uses TRBV5-5 and TRBJ2-7; a confident D gene designation cannot be given. Sequencing was performed on PBMCs, taken roughly 47 days after the first yellow fever vaccination. This TCR derives from a man aged 18 to 35 who received the YFV17D yellow fever vaccine. The sequenced DNA is TGTGCCAGCAGCTCTTACGAGTACGAGCAGTACTTC. It is translated as CASSSYEYEQYF.